The 18 T cell receptor beta chains presented below share a single source sample, sequenced in a study of CXCR3-negative and CXCR3-positive naive CD8 T cells. Study results and limitations: TRB CDR3s of CXCR3-positive naive cells were more hydrophobic than those of CXCR3-negative naive cells.

It was by 5' RACE with UMI labels that the TRB cDNA libraries were prepared. TCRdb re-called the 5' RACE reads; every CDR3 protein appears as one record, without DNA. The table lists 150,000 to 160,000 distinct CDR3 sequences. For these TCRs, the target antigens are not known. Material: naive CXCR3+ CD8+ T cells from blood. Subset in this sample: CD45RO-CCR7+CD27+CD95- naive CD8+ T cells expressing CXCR3 (TNR3+). The receptors originated from a human donor in good health. Some clones in this sample may be carry-over from other donors' samples.

The rearrangement joins TRBV6-2 or TRBV6-3 to TRBJ1-5. The V gene's germline CDR1 is MNHEY and CDR2 SVGEGT. The CDR3 sequence is 14 residues long. This CDR3 reads CASSRGTENQPQHF.

This chain connects TRBV5-4 to TRBJ2-7; the TRBD1 assignment by TCRdb is unverifiable without DNA. Germline V gives CDR1 SGHNT, CDR2 YYREEE (reference sequence). This CDR3 region has 15 residues. The chain's CDR3 is CASSFGQGATYEQYF.

CDR3: CASTMDRGLDEQFF. The chain joins TRBV5-5 to TRBJ2-1; the D gene TCRdb calls, TRBD1, cannot be checked with no DNA. Germline assignment: CDR1 SGHKS and CDR2 YYEKEE (reference sequence). The CDR3 covers 14 residues. The whole variable domain, filled in from reference TRBV5-5 and TRBJ2-1, reads DAGVTQSPTHLIKTRGQQVTLRCSPISGHKSVSWYQQVLGQGPQFIFQYYEKEERGRGNFPDRFSARQFPNYSSELNVNALLLGDSALYLCASTMDRGLDEQFFGPGTRLTVL.

The gene calls are TRBV29-1 and TRBJ1-1. The germline gives CDR1 SQVTM, CDR2 ANQGSEA. The CDR3 loop spans 14 amino acids. The CDR3: CSVEVGSQGPEAFF.

J is TRBJ2-3 and V is TRBV11-2; TCRdb reports TRBD1, a call that lacks DNA to check it against. Looked up from germline, CDR1 is SGHAT and CDR2 is FQNNGV. This CDR3 is 16 amino acids long. The CDR3 reads CASFPQPVRSTDTQYF.

The chain recombines TRBV12-3 or TRBV12-4 with TRBJ2-7. The CDR3 loop spans 12 amino acids. CDR3: CASSSPSYEQYF.

This rearrangement joins TRBV19 to TRBJ2-5. CDR1 is LNHDA and CDR2 is SQIVND in the germline V gene (reference sequence). The CDR3 sequence is 13 residues long. This CDR3 is CASSAAAQETQYF.

The rearrangement links TRBV20-1 to TRBJ1-5; checking the TCRdb D call of TRBD1 is not possible without DNA. There are 13 residues in the CDR3. Germline values: CDR1 DFQATT, CDR2 SNEGSKA (reference sequence). Here the CDR3 reads CSALGQNNQPQHF.

The rearrangement joins TRBV28 to TRBJ2-7; TCRdb calls TRBD1, which cannot be checked without DNA. The CDR3 is 21 residues long. CDR1 and CDR2 from the germline V gene are MDHEN and SYDVKM. CDR3 in amino acids: CVSSFPGKGDTSLGRSYEQYF.

The chain links TRBV12-3 or TRBV12-4 to TRBJ2-1; TCRdb lists TRBD2, though no DNA is available to test this call. The CDR3 sequence is 16 residues long. The CDR3 region is CASSRSGSGVHNEQFF.

The chain joins TRBV3-1 to TRBJ1-1; the D call of TRBD1 rests on TCRdb alone, since no DNA is present to check it. CDR3 size: 16 residues. Germline V CDR1 and CDR2: LGHDT, YNNKEL (reference sequence). This CDR3 reads CASSQEGQGAYTEAFF. Drawing the rest from reference TRBV3-1 and TRBJ1-1, the complete variable domain is DTAVSQTPKYLVTQMGNDKSIKCEQNLGHDTMYWYKQDSKKFLKIMFSYNNKELIINETVPNRFSPKSPDKAHLNLHINSLELGDSAVYFCASSQEGQGAYTEAFFGQGTRLTVV.

The chain uses TRBV7-3 and TRBJ2-1; TCRdb's D gene call, TRBD1, goes unchecked for lack of DNA. The CDR3 sequence is 16 residues long. In germline, CDR1 is SGHTA, CDR2 FQGTGA. The CDR3 sequence: CASSPTGGGLGNEQFF.

The chain links TRBV27 to TRBJ2-7; the TRBD1 assignment by TCRdb is unverifiable without DNA. Germline loops: CDR1 MNHEY, CDR2 SMNVEV (reference sequence). This CDR3 has 13 residues. The CDR3 loop reads CASSYRGGYEQYF.

This chain uses TRBV13 with TRBJ2-4; as DNA is missing, the TRBD1 call by TCRdb cannot be tested. CDR3 length equals 16 residues. Germline V gives CDR1 PRHDT, CDR2 FYEKMQ (reference sequence). CDR3 protein: CASSAPGQGPKNIQYF.

The V call is TRBV5-6, the J call TRBJ1-6; TCRdb outputs TRBD1, but without DNA this stays unchecked. The CDR3 consists of 14 residues. In germline, CDR1 is SGHDT, CDR2 YYEEEE. The CDR3 loop is CASSGGAYNSPLHF.

The chain employs TRBV28 and TRBJ2-7; the D call from TCRdb, TRBD2, cannot be confirmed without DNA. The CDR3 is made up of 15 amino acids. CDR1 and CDR2 from the germline V gene are MDHEN and SYDVKM. CDR3: CASSYYGALIYEQYF.

The gene calls are TRBV7-2 and TRBJ2-1; checking the TCRdb D call of TRBD2 is not possible without DNA. There are 16 residues in the CDR3. From germline, CDR1 is SGHTA and CDR2 FQGNSA. The CDR3 loop is CASSLKRGGLFNEQFF.

The chain recombines TRBV29-1 with TRBJ2-3; TCRdb outputs TRBD1, but without DNA this stays unchecked. CDR3 size: 17 residues. The germline gives CDR1 SQVTM, CDR2 ANQGSEA. The CDR3 spells CSARGSTNRAGLEKQYF.